Listed below are T cell receptor beta chains from one sample, sequenced in a study of cytomegalovirus exposure and HLA in healthy donors. This table comes from immunoSEQ multiplex PCR, and its TCRdb copy is limited to in-frame clones, with some not included. The sample has 100,000 to 150,000 clones. The material sequenced was PBMCs. These receptor sequences come from a man under 40 in good health and CMV-seronegative. The CDR3 runs from the conserved cysteine through the conserved F or W. The order of the fields is J gene, CDR3 length, V gene, D gene, CDR3 DNA, CDR3 protein. D genes are given only for firm matches.

J gene: TRBJ2-7; CDR3 length: 15; V gene: TRBV4-1; D gene: NA; CDR3 DNA: TGCGCCAGCAGCCACGGAGGTCTAAGCTCCTACGAGCAGTACTTC; CDR3 protein: CASSHGGLSSYEQYF
J gene: TRBJ2-2; CDR3 length: 15; V gene: TRBV7-7; D gene: NA; CDR3 DNA: TGTGCTAGCAGCTTAGAGGCAGGGAGGACCGGGGAGCTGTTTTTT; CDR3 protein: CASSLEAGRTGELFF
J gene: TRBJ2-3; CDR3 length: 17; V gene: TRBV9; D gene: TRBD2; CDR3 DNA: TGTGCCAGCAGCGTAGCTTTCAGCGGGAGGCTAACAGATACGCAGTATTTT; CDR3 protein: CASSVAFSGRLTDTQYF
J gene: TRBJ1-3; CDR3 length: 16; V gene: TRBV29-1; D gene: NA; CDR3 DNA: TGCAGCGTTGAGGGTCCAACAGGAAGCTCTGGAAACACCATATATTTT; CDR3 protein: CSVEGPTGSSGNTIYF
J gene: TRBJ2-5; CDR3 length: 15; V gene: TRBV6-1; D gene: TRBD1; CDR3 DNA: TGTGCCAGCAGTGGCCGGGACAGGTGGCTGGAGACCCAGTACTTC; CDR3 protein: CASSGRDRWLETQYF
J gene: TRBJ2-5; CDR3 length: 14; V gene: TRBV28; D gene: TRBD1; CDR3 DNA: TGTGCCAGCAGTTTAACAGGGGCCCAAGAGACCCAGTACTTC; CDR3 protein: CASSLTGAQETQYF
J gene: TRBJ1-1; CDR3 length: 15; V gene: TRBV5-1; D gene: TRBD1; CDR3 DNA: TGCGCCAGCAGCTTGGGGACAGGGATGAACACTGAAGCTTTCTTT; CDR3 protein: CASSLGTGMNTEAFF
J gene: TRBJ2-1; CDR3 length: 14; V gene: TRBV27; D gene: TRBD2; CDR3 DNA: TGTGCCAGCAGTCCAGCGGGGATAAACAATGAGCAGTTCTTC; CDR3 protein: CASSPAGINNEQFF
J gene: TRBJ1-2; CDR3 length: 13; V gene: TRBV6-5; D gene: TRBD1; CDR3 DNA: TGTGCCAGCAGTTACAGGGGGCCCTATGGCTACACCTTC; CDR3 protein: CASSYRGPYGYTF
J gene: TRBJ2-1; CDR3 length: 16; V gene: TRBV29-1; D gene: NA; CDR3 DNA: TGCAGCGGGGGTGAGGGATCTGGGTTCTCCTACAATGAGCAGTTCTTC; CDR3 protein: CSGGEGSGFSYNEQFF
J gene: TRBJ2-1; CDR3 length: 16; V gene: TRBV19; D gene: TRBD1; CDR3 DNA: TGTGCCAGTAGTATAGGGCGGCCCGAACAGGGGGAGGAGCAGTTCTTC; CDR3 protein: CASSIGRPEQGEEQFF
J gene: TRBJ2-7; CDR3 length: 14; V gene: TRBV5-1; D gene: NA; CDR3 DNA: TGCGCCAGCAGCTTGGCGGGACAATCGGACGAGCAGTACTTC; CDR3 protein: CASSLAGQSDEQYF
J gene: TRBJ1-1; CDR3 length: 13; V gene: TRBV5-1; D gene: TRBD1; CDR3 DNA: TGCGCCAGTCGACAGGGGGTGAACACTGAAGCTTTCTTT; CDR3 protein: CASRQGVNTEAFF
J gene: TRBJ2-5; CDR3 length: 13; V gene: TRBV30; D gene: NA; CDR3 DNA: TGTGCCTGGACTGCAGGGAATTATGAGACCCAGTACTTC; CDR3 protein: CAWTAGNYETQYF
J gene: TRBJ1-5; CDR3 length: 14; V gene: TRBV7-9; D gene: NA; CDR3 DNA: TGTGCCAGCAGCTGGGAGGCGGGTGGTCAGCCCCAGCATTTT; CDR3 protein: CASSWEAGGQPQHF
J gene: TRBJ2-1; CDR3 length: 17; V gene: TRBV5-4; D gene: TRBD2; CDR3 DNA: TGTGCCAGCAGCTTGGCCTCTGGCGGGAGGGCTACAAATGAGCAGTTCTTC; CDR3 protein: CASSLASGGRATNEQFF
J gene: TRBJ1-2; CDR3 length: 12; V gene: TRBV7-9; D gene: NA; CDR3 DNA: TGTGCCAGCAGCTTAGGCGCCTATGGCTACACCTTC; CDR3 protein: CASSLGAYGYTF
J gene: TRBJ1-1; CDR3 length: 15; V gene: TRBV14; D gene: NA; CDR3 DNA: TGTGCCAGCAGCCGAGTAGGGGGGGGGAACACTGAAGCTTTCTTT; CDR3 protein: CASSRVGGGNTEAFF
J gene: TRBJ2-7; CDR3 length: 14; V gene: TRBV9; D gene: NA; CDR3 DNA: TGTGCCAGCAGCGTAGGGGTGACAGCTTACGAGCAGTACTTC; CDR3 protein: CASSVGVTAYEQYF
J gene: TRBJ2-7; CDR3 length: 13; V gene: TRBV7-2; D gene: TRBD1; CDR3 DNA: TGTGCCAGCAGCCCAGGGGGCTCCTCGGTGCAGTACTTC; CDR3 protein: CASSPGGSSVQYF
J gene: TRBJ2-7; CDR3 length: 14; V gene: TRBV28; D gene: TRBD1; CDR3 DNA: TGTGCCAGCACATCAGGGGGCCTCTCCTACGAGCAGTACTTC; CDR3 protein: CASTSGGLSYEQYF
J gene: TRBJ1-4; CDR3 length: 15; V gene: TRBV5-4; D gene: TRBD1; CDR3 DNA: TGTGCCAGCAGTTTTCCGGGACAGGGTAATGAAAAACTGTTTTTT; CDR3 protein: CASSFPGQGNEKLFF
J gene: TRBJ2-7; CDR3 length: 13; V gene: TRBV5-1; D gene: NA; CDR3 DNA: TGCGCCAGCAGCCCTGAGTTTCCGGGCGAGCAGTACTTC; CDR3 protein: CASSPEFPGEQYF
J gene: TRBJ1-1; CDR3 length: 14; V gene: TRBV7-3; D gene: TRBD1; CDR3 DNA: TGTGCCAGCAGCTTAACAGGGGGCAATGCTGAAGCTTTCTTT; CDR3 protein: CASSLTGGNAEAFF
J gene: TRBJ2-3; CDR3 length: 19; V gene: TRBV5-4; D gene: TRBD2; CDR3 DNA: TGTGCCAGCAGCCCGACCGGGACTAGCGGGATTGCGGGCACAGATACGCAGTATTTT; CDR3 protein: CASSPTGTSGIAGTDTQYF
J gene: TRBJ2-4; CDR3 length: 10; V gene: TRBV6-6; D gene: TRBD1; CDR3 DNA: TGTGCCAGCGGGCCGGGACAGCAGTACTTC; CDR3 protein: CASGPGQQYF
J gene: TRBJ2-5; CDR3 length: 16; V gene: TRBV6-1; D gene: TRBD1; CDR3 DNA: TGTGCCAGCAGTGAAGGGGCTGCAGGGGGACGGGAGACCCAGTACTTC; CDR3 protein: CASSEGAAGGRETQYF